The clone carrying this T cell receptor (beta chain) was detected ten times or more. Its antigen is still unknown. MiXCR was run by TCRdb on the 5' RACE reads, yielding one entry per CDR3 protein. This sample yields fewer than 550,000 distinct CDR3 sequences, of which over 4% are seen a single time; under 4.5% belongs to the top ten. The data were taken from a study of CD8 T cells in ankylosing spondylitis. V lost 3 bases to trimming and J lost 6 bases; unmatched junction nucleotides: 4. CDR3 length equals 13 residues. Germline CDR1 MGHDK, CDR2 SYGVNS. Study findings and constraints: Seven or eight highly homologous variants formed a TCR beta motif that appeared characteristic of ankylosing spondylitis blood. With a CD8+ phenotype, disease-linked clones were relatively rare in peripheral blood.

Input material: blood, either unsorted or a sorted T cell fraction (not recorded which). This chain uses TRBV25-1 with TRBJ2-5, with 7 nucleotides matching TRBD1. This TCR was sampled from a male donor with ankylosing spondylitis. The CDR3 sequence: CASSEGRGKTQYF. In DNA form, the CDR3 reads TGTGCCAGCAGTGAGGGCAGGGGGAAGACCCAGTACTTC.